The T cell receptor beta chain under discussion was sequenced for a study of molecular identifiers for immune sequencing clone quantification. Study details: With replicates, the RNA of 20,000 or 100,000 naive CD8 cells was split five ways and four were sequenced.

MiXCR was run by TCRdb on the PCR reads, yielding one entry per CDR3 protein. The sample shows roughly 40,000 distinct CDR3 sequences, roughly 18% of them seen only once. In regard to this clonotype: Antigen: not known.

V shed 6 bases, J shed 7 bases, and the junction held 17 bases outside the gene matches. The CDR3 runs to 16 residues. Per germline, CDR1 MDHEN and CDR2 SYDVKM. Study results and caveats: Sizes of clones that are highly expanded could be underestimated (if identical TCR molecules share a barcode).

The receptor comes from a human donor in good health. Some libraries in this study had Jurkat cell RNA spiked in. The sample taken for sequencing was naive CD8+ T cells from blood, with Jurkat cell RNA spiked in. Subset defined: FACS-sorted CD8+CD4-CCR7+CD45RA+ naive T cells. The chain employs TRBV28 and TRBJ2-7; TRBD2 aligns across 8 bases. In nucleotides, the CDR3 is TGTGCCAGCAGAACTCCTCCCGGGACTAGGGTGTGGGAGCAGTACTTC. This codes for CASRTPPGTRVWEQYF. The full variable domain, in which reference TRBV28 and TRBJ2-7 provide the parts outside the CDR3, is DVKVTQSSRYLVKRTGEKVFLECVQDMDHENMFWYRQDPGLGLRLIYFSYDVKMKEKGDIPEGYSVSREKKERFSLILESASTNQTSMYLCASRTPPGTRVWEQYFGPGTRLTVT.